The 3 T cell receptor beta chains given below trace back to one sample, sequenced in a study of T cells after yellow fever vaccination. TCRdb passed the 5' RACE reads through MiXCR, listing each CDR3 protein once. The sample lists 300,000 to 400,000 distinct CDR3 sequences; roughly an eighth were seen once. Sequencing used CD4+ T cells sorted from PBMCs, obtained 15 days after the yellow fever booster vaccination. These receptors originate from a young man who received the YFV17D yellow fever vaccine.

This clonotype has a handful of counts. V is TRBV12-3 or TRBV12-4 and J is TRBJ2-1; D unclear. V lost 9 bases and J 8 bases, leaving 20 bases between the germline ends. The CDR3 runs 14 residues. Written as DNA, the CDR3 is TGTGCCAGTTCGCCTCGGACCAGGTCGGATGAGCAGTTCTTC. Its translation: CASSPRTRSDEQFF.

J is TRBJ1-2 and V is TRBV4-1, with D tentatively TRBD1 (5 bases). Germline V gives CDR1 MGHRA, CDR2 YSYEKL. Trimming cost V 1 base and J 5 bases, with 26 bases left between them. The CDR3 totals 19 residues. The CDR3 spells CASSQAHRQAGRFYYGYTF. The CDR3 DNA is TGCGCCAGCAGCCAAGCCCACCGCCAGGCAGGGCGATTTTATTATGGCTACACCTTC.

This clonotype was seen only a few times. CDR3 protein: CASSLGRYNSPLHF. The CDR3 bases are TGTGCCAGCAGCTTGGGTCGCTATAATTCACCCCTCCACTTT. The rearrangement uses TRBV5-6 and TRBJ1-6; no firm D call. CDR1 and CDR2 (germline): SGHDT, YYEEEE. The CDR3 totals 14 residues. V lost 0 bases and J 3 bases, leaving 4 bases between the germline ends.